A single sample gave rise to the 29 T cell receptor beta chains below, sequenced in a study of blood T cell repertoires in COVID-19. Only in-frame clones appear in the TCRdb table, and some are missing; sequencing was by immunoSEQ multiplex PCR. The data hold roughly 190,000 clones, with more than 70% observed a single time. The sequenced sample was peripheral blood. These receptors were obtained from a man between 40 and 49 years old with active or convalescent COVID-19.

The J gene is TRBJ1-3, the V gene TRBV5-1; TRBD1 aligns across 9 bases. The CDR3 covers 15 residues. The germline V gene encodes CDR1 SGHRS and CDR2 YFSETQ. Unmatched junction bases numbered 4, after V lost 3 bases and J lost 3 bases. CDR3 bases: TGCGCCAGCAGCTCGGGACAGGGTTTTGGAAACACCATATATTTT. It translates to CASSSGQGFGNTIYF. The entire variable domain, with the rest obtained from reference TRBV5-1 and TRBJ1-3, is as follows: KAGVTQTPRYLIKTRGQQVTLSCSPISGHRSVSWYQQTPGQGLQFLFEYFSETQRNKGNFPGRFSGRQFSNSRSEMNVSTLELGDSALYLCASSSGQGFGNTIYFGEGSWLTVV.

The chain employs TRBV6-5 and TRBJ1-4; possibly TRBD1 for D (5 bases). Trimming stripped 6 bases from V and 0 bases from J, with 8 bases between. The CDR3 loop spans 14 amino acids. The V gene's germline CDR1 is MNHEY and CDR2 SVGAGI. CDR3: CASRLQATNEKLFF. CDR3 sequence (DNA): TGTGCCAGCAGACTACAGGCAACTAATGAAAAACTGTTTTTT.

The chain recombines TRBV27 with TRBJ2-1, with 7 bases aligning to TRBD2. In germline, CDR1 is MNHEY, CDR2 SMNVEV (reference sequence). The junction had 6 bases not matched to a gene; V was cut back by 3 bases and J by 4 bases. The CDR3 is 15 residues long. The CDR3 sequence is CASSFRGEWYNEQFF. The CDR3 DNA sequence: TGTGCCAGCAGTTTTCGGGGGGAATGGTACAATGAGCAGTTCTTC.

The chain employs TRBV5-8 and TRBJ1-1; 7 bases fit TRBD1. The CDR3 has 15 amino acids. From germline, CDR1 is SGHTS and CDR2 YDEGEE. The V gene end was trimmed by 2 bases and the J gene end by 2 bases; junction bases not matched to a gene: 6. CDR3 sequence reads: CASSLTGTVNTEAFF. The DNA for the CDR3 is TGTGCCAGCAGCTTAACCGGGACAGTTAACACTGAAGCTTTCTTT.

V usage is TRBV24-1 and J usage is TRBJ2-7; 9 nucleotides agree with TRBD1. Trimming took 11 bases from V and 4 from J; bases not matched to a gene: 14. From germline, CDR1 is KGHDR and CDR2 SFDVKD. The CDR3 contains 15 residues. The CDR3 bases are TGTGCCAGAAACCGGGACAGGGAATTTCTATACGAGCAGTACTTC. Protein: CARNRDREFLYEQYF.

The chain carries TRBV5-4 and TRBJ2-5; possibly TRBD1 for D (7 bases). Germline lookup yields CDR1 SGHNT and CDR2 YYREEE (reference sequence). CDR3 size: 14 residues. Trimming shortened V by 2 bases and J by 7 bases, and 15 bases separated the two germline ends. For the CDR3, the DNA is TGTGCCAGCAGCTTTGGACAGGAGGGCGGGACCCAGTACTTC. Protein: CASSFGQEGGTQYF. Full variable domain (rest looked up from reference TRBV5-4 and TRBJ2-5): ETGVTQSPTHLIKTRGQQVTLRCSSQSGHNTVSWYQQALGQGPQFIFQYYREEENGRGNFPPRFSGLQFPNYSSELNVNALELDDSALYLCASSFGQEGGTQYFGPGTRLLVL.

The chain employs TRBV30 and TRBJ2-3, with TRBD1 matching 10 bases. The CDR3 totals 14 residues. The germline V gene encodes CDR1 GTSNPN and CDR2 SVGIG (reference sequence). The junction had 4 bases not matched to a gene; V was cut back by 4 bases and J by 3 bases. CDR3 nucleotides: TGTGCCTGGAAAGGGGACAGGGGAACAGATACGCAGTATTTT. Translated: CAWKGDRGTDTQYF.

CDR3 DNA: TGCAGCGTAAGGGGACAGGGAACTGGGGCCAACGTCCTGACTTTC. Its translation is CSVRGQGTGANVLTF. J is TRBJ2-6 and V is TRBV29-1; 9 bases are shared with TRBD1. CDR1 is SQVTM, CDR2 ANQGSEA, per germline. With 6 bases clipped from V and 2 bases from J, the junction kept 5 bases outside the gene matches. The CDR3 extends over 15 amino acids.

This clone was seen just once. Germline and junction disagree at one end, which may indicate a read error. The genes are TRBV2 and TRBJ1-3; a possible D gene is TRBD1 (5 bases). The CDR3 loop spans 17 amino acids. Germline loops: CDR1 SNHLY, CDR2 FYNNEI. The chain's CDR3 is CASREGVGGPRGNTIYF. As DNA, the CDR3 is TGTGCCAGCAGGGAAGGGGTCGGGGGACCTCGTGGAAACACCATATATTTT.

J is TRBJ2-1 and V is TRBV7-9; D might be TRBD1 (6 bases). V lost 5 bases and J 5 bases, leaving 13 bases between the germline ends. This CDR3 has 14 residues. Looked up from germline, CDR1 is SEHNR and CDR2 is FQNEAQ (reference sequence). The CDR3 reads CASSPRDNHNEQFF. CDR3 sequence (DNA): TGTGCCAGCAGCCCCCGGGACAATCACAATGAGCAGTTCTTC.

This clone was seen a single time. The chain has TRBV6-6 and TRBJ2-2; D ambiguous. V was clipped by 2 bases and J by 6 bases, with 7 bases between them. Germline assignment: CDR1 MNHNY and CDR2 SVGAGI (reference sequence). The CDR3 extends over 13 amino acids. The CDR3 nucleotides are TGTGCCAGCAGTTACAACAGCCCCGGGGAGCTGTTTTTT. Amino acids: CASSYNSPGELFF.

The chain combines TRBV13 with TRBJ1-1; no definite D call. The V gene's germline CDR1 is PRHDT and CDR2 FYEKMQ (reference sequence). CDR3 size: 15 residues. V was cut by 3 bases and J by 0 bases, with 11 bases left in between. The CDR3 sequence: CASSLLGNMNTEAFF. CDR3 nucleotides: TGTGCCAGCAGCTTGTTGGGCAACATGAACACTGAAGCTTTCTTT.

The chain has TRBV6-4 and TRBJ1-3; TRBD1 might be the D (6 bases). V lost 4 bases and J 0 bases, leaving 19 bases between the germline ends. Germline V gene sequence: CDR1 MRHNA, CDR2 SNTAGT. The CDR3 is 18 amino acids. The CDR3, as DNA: TGTGCCAGCAGTGCGCCCCGGGACAAACAATCCTCTGGAAACACCATATATTTT. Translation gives CASSAPRDKQSSGNTIYF.

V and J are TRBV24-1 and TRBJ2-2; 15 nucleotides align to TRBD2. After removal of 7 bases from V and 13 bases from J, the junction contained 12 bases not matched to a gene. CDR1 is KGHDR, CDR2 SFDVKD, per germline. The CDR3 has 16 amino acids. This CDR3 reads CATSPGTSGRSLSLFF. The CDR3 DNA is TGTGCCACCAGCCCGGGGACTAGCGGGAGGTCTCTGTCGCTGTTTTTT.

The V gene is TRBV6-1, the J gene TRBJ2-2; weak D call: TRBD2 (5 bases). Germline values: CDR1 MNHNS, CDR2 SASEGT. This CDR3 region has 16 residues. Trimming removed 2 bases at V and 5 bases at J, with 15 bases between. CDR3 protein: CASSEPSKVRTGELFF. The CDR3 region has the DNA TGTGCCAGCAGTGAACCTAGCAAGGTGCGGACCGGGGAGCTGTTTTTT.

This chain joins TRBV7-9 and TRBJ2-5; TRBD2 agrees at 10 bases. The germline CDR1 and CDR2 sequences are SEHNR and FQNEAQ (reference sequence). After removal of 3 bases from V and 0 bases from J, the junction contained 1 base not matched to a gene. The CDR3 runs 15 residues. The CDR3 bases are TGTGCCAGCAGCTTGGGACTAGCGAACCAAGAGACCCAGTACTTC. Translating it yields CASSLGLANQETQYF.

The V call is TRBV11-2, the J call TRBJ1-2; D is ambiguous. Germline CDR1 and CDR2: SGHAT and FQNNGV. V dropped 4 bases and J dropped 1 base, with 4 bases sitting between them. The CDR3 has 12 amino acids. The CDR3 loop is CASSYGNYGYTF. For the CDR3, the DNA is TGTGCCAGCAGCTACGGTAACTATGGCTACACCTTC.

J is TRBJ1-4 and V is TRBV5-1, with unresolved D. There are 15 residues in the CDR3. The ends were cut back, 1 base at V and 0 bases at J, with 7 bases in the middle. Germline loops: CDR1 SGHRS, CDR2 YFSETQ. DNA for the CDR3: TGCGCCAGCAGCTTGTACGGTACAACTAATGAAAAACTGTTTTTT. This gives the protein CASSLYGTTNEKLFF. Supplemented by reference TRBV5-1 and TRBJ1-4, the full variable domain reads KAGVTQTPRYLIKTRGQQVTLSCSPISGHRSVSWYQQTPGQGLQFLFEYFSETQRNKGNFPGRFSGRQFSNSRSEMNVSTLELGDSALYLCASSLYGTTNEKLFFGSGTQLSVL.

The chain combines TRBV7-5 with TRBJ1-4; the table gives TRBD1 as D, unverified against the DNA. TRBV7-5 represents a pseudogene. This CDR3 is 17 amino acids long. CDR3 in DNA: TGTGTCAGAAGCGTAAAGGGTTTGGGACAGGGGACGAAAGAACTGTTTTTT. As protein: CVRSVKGLGQGTKELFF.

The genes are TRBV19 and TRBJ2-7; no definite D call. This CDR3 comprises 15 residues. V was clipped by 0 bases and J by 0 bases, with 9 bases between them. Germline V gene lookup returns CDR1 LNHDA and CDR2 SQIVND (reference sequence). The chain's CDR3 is CASSIDRIASYEQYF. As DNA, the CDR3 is TGTGCCAGTAGTATAGACCGCATAGCCTCCTACGAGCAGTACTTC.

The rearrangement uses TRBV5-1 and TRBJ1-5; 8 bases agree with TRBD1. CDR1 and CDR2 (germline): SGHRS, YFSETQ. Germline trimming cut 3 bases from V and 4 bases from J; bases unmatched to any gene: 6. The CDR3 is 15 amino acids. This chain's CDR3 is CASSSTGDWNQPQHF. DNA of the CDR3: TGCGCCAGCAGCTCGACAGGGGATTGGAATCAGCCCCAGCATTTT.

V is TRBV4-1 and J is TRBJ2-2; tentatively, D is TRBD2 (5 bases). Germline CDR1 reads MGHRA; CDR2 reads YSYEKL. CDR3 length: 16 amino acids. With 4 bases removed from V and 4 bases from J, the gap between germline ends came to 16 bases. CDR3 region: CASSPGIRETTGELFF. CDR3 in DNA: TGCGCCAGCAGCCCTGGGATTCGGGAAACCACCGGGGAGCTGTTTTTT.

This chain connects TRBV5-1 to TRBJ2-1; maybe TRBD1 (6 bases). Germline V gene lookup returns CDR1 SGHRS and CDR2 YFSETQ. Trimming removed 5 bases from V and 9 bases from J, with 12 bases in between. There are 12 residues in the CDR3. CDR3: CASRGTSPEQFF. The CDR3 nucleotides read TGCGCCAGCAGAGGGACATCACCTGAGCAGTTCTTC.

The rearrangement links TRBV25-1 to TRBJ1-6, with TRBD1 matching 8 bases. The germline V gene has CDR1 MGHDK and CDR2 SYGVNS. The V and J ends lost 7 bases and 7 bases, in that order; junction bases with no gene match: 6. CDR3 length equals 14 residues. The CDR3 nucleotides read TGTGCCAGCACCGGACAGGGCTACAATTCACCCCTCCACTTT. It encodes CASTGQGYNSPLHF.

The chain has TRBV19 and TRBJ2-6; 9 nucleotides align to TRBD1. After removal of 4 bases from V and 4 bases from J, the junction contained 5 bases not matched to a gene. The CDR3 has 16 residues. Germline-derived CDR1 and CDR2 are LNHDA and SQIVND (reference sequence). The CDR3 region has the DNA TGTGCCAGTAGTACCGGGACAGGGCCAGGGGCCAACGTCCTGACTTTC. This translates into CASSTGTGPGANVLTF.

For the CDR3, the DNA is TGTGCCAGCAGCCCCGGACAGGCTCTCCCCCAGAACACCGGGGAGCTGTTTTTT. It translates to CASSPGQALPQNTGELFF. This sequence joins TRBV7-8 and TRBJ2-2, with 7 bases lining up with TRBD1. J was trimmed by 1 base and V by 5 bases; bases with no gene match: 13. There are 18 residues in the CDR3. CDR1 and CDR2 from the germline V gene are SGHVS and FQNEAQ. The full variable domain, completed using reference TRBV7-8 and TRBJ2-2, is GAGVSQSPRYKVAKRGQDVALRCDPISGHVSLFWYQQALGQGPEFLTYFQNEAQLDKSGLPSDRFFAERPEGSVSTLKIQRTQQEDSAVYLCASSPGQALPQNTGELFFGEGSRLTVL.

The CDR3 DNA reads TGCGCCAGCAGCTTGGGTGGGACAGGATCCTATAATTCACCCCTCCACTTT. Translating gives CASSLGGTGSYNSPLHF. The chain joins TRBV5-1 to TRBJ1-6; 8 bases fit TRBD1. CDR3 length: 17 residues. V lost 0 bases, J lost 1 base, and 3 bases stayed unmatched. CDR1 SGHRS and CDR2 YFSETQ come from the germline V gene.

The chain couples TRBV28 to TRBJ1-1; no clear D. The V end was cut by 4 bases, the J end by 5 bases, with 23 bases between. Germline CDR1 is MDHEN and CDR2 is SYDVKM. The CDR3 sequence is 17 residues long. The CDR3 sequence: CASSSSVIVPRGTEAFF. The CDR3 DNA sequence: TGTGCCAGCAGTTCAAGCGTTATCGTCCCCCGAGGGACTGAAGCTTTCTTT.

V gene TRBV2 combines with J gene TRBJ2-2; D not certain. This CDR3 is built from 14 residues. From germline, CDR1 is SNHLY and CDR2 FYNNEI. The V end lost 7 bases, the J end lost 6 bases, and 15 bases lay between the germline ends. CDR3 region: CASTSNGYSGELFF. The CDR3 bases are TGTGCCAGCACCTCGAACGGGTACTCCGGGGAGCTGTTTTTT. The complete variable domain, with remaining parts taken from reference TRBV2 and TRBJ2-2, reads EPEVTQTPSHQVTQMGQEVILRCVPISNHLYFYWYRQILGQKVEFLVSFYNNEISEKSEIFDDQFSVERPDGSNFTLKIRSTKLEDSAMYFCASTSNGYSGELFFGEGSRLTVL.